This entry describes one T cell receptor beta chain. In its sample, this clone was seen a few times. What antigen it recognizes has not been identified. The input lacks base qualities; no much larger clone sits a single base away. The data derive from a study of beta chain features in type 1 diabetes (dated by TCRdb to 2016 to 2018). For the wider study: Patients and healthy donors did not differ in mean age, gender distribution, total cell number or subset yield. A total of under 120,000,000 sorted cells were examined across all samples, and RNA yield correlated strongly with the number of cells per subset. The study compared TCRB repertoires of sorted circulating CD4+ T cell subsets between recently diagnosed type 1 diabetes patients and matched healthy donors. Regulatory and stem cell-like memory subsets were obtained from only 8 patients and roughly eight healthy donors, while naive and central memory subsets were obtained from all 30 or so donors.

Study-level results and caveats: PCR might favor shorter templates, but patient and control samples were amplified and corrected together, so any skew would affect both groups equally. Patients with type 1 diabetes made fewer insertions and deleted more nucleotides at VDJ recombination sites, implying thymic rearrangement abnormalities. Sequencing cDNA rather than genomic DNA could over-represent highly expressing activated cells, although activation and CD3 levels did not differ between groups. Because small numbers of individuals were included in the HLA sub-analyses, any influence of HLA type on TCRB rearrangement was left unresolved. A moderate but significant shortening of TCRB CDR3 length was observed in type 1 diabetes patients in all four CD4+ subsets. Naive, central memory and regulatory TCRB repertoires appeared more similar among patients than among healthy donors.

The entire amount of isolated RNA was reverse transcribed using the High Capacity cDNA Reverse Transcription Kit, so the sequenced TCRB transcripts were expressed ones. Deep immunoSEQ sequencing was applied to naive, central memory and regulatory T cell samples, giving an average of about 3.8 million total reads per sample. After sorted cells were lysed in RLT buffer, RNA was extracted with DNase-treated RNeasy Micro or Mini kits, with the choice depending on cell number. To prevent cross-contamination, each cell subset was processed individually, whereas patient and healthy donor samples were processed jointly. The immunoSEQ multiplex PCR was used to amplify TCRB sequences from cDNA, yielding 87-bp fragments that span the CDR3 region. Amplicons were sequenced on the Illumina HiSeq platform. The authors' pipeline ran thus. Synthetic template baselines were used to correct PCR bias computationally, reads within Hamming distance 2 were collapsed together, and singletons that could not be merged were discarded. Reads were aligned against IMGT so that V, D and J genes, CDR3 length and insertions or deletions at six rearrangement sites could be assigned. Within each subset, clonotype counts were normalized to sorted cell number, after which true diversity and Gini coefficients were computed with the tcR R package. The overlap coefficient, calculated on TCRB nucleotide sequences, was used to quantify repertoire sharing. The table comes from immuneACCESS by way of TCRdb, which keeps in-frame sequences with V and J called. Part of the clones is missing from these tables; in studies checked, under half for an unresolved V gene and the rest for unknown reasons. The V and J calls and clone size were taken over from that table, and D and trimming were inferred from the DNA. The sample table lists roughly 300,000 clones, approximately 8% of them with a count of one. Around 0.44% of the sample belongs to the ten largest clones.

A single peripheral blood draw of about 116 mL on average was collected from each donor into heparinised tubes. Using a panel that included CD45RO, CCR7, CD25, CD127, CD95 and CD27, naive, central memory, regulatory and stem cell-like memory CD4+ T cells were sorted on a BD FACSAria II. Purity was above 95% for every sorted population. PBMCs were isolated right away by Lymphoprep density gradient centrifugation and were stained directly, without culture. So that batch effects would be minimized, each experiment stained and sorted samples in pairs, pairing one healthy donor with one patient. Inclusive of the bounding cysteine and phenylalanine, the CDR3 is 14 residues long. The kept DNA is CDR3 alone, 42 bases in frame from the first base. CDR1 and CDR2 (SGHAT, FQNNGV) derive from the germline V gene. V is pruned by 5 bases and J by 4 bases, leaving 7 bases of the junction without a gene match.

The sample was central memory CD4+ T cells from blood. The receptor's source is a woman between 18 and 30 years old in good health. This sequence uses TRBV11-2 and TRBJ2-7; 8 bases in the junction line up with TRBD2. The nucleotide sequence reads TGTGCCAGCAGCATGATAGCGGGGCTTTACGAGCAGTACTTC. This is translated as CASSMIAGLYEQYF.